This T cell receptor (beta chain) emerged from a study of blood T cell repertoires in COVID-19. About the study: The samples span acute and convalescent COVID-19 from the United States, Italy and Spain. T cells, B-cell-depleted T cells, or PBMCs provided the cDNA or gDNA that served as material.

Note on this clone: At one end, the junction sequence differs from germline, possibly due to a read error.

The CDR3 sequence is 17 residues long. The germline gives CDR1 SSHAT, CDR2 FNYEAQ (reference sequence). How the authors handled the data: How many nucleated cells were present was estimated from reference gene primer amplification. Clones were read by immunoSEQ multiplex PCR, and TCRdb kept only the in-frame ones, dropping some. D and trimming were read from the DNA, whereas the V and J calls and clone size are those reported in that table. The sample lists 25,000 to 35,000 clones; about 92% were seen once. Seattle's enrolled individuals joined amid active infection and were then monitored longitudinally.

The chain has TRBV7-7 and TRBJ2-2, with 9 bases aligning to TRBD2. The source material was peripheral blood. The clonotype originates from a woman aged 65 to 85 with COVID-19, enrolled during active disease. The CDR3 bases are TGTGCTAGCAGCTTAATATCTGCGGGAGGGCCGGACGGGGAGCTGTTTTTT. This sequence encodes CASSLISAGGPDGELFF.